The 10 T cell receptor beta chains below were found in one sample sequenced in a study of blood T cell repertoires in COVID-19. Method: immunoSEQ multiplex PCR; TCRdb's copy keeps in-frame clones and lacks some. Of about 150,000 clones in the sample, 80% to 85% were seen once. Source material: peripheral blood. These receptor sequences come from a woman aged 60-70 years with acute or convalescent COVID-19.

The chain recombines TRBV24-1 with TRBJ2-7; TRBD1 aligns across 7 bases. The V gene's germline CDR1 is KGHDR and CDR2 SFDVKD. The length of the CDR3 is 13 residues. V shed 2 bases, J shed 4 bases, and the junction held 1 base outside the gene matches. The CDR3 DNA is TGTGCCACCAGTGATTCGACAGGGTACGAGCAGTACTTC. Protein sequence: CATSDSTGYEQYF.

The chain recombines TRBV3-1 (or the pseudogene TRBV3-2) with TRBJ2-2; maybe TRBD2 (5 bases). Germline V gene lookup returns CDR1 LGHDT and CDR2 YNNKEL (reference sequence). With 5 bases removed from V and 4 bases from J, the gap between germline ends came to 8 bases. The CDR3 extends over 13 amino acids. Here the CDR3 DNA reads TGTGCCAGCAGCGCACTAGTCACCGGGGAGCTGTTTTTT. Protein sequence: CASSALVTGELFF.

The rearrangement uses TRBV5-4 and TRBJ1-3, with a possible D match to TRBD1 (6 bases). The CDR3 loop spans 15 amino acids. Germline assignment: CDR1 SGHNT and CDR2 YYREEE (reference sequence). Between the trimmed V and J ends, which lost 0 bases and 3 bases, there was a span of 10 bases. This CDR3 reads CASSLAGTFGNTIYF. The CDR3 nucleotides read TGTGCCAGCAGCTTGGCCGGGACATTTGGAAACACCATATATTTT.

This chain uses TRBV7-8 with TRBJ1-5; D perhaps matches TRBD1 (6 bases). V lost 5 bases to trimming and J lost 5 bases, with 10 bases between them. The CDR3 consists of 13 residues. Germline CDR1 and CDR2: SGHVS and FQNEAQ. In DNA form, the CDR3 reads TGTGCCAGCAGCATGACAGGAGATCAGCCCCAGCATTTT. Translation gives CASSMTGDQPQHF.

V and J are TRBV3-1 (or the pseudogene TRBV3-2) and TRBJ2-7; D unresolved. V lost 4 bases and J lost 2, with 15 bases in between. CDR1 and CDR2 (germline): LGHDT, YNNKEL (reference sequence). The CDR3 spans 15 residues. The CDR3 coding sequence is TGTGCCAGCAGCCCCCGGAGTGGAAGAGCCTACGAGCAGTACTTC. Translated, it gives CASSPRSGRAYEQYF.

This chain links TRBV7-6 with TRBJ1-5, with 7 nucleotides matching TRBD1. Trimming at V came to 5 bases and at J to 9 bases, leaving 22 bases not matched to a gene. The CDR3 spans 18 residues. The germline gives CDR1 SGHVS, CDR2 FNYEAQ. DNA for the CDR3: TGTGCCAGCAGCCCGTTGGGTTCCGGAACAGGGGAAGAGGGGCCCCAGCATTTT. It specifies CASSPLGSGTGEEGPQHF.

This sequence joins TRBV5-1 and TRBJ1-1, with a weak D call TRBD1 (6 bases). This CDR3 spans 14 amino acids. Germline V gene sequence: CDR1 SGHRS, CDR2 YFSETQ. Trimming cost V 4 bases and J 3 bases, with 13 bases left between them. The CDR3 is CASSVTGIDTEAFF. The DNA for the CDR3 is TGCGCCAGCAGCGTAACAGGGATAGACACTGAAGCTTTCTTT.

This chain's CDR3 is CANSQSSGQGGNTIYF. The CDR3 DNA reads TGTGCCAACAGTCAGAGTTCGGGACAGGGTGGAAACACCATATATTTT. The chain is built from TRBV7-9 and TRBJ1-3, with 9 bases aligning to TRBD1. CDR1 is SEHNR and CDR2 is FQNEAQ in the germline V gene (reference sequence). The length of the CDR3 is 16 residues. The V gene end was trimmed by 10 bases and the J gene end by 3 bases; junction bases not matched to a gene: 13.

The chain employs TRBV5-1 and TRBJ1-6; TRBD1 aligns across 10 bases. Germline CDR1 reads SGHRS; CDR2 reads YFSETQ. The junction had 7 bases not matched to a gene; V was cut back by 4 bases and J by 9 bases. The CDR3 contains 15 residues. The CDR3, as DNA: TGCGCCAGCAGCCCACTTGGGACAGGGGCTTCACCCCTCCACTTT. Translation gives CASSPLGTGASPLHF.

As DNA, the CDR3 is TGTGCCTGGAGTACTTTAGTGGATCAGCCCCAGCATTTT. It encodes CAWSTLVDQPQHF. The V gene is TRBV30, the J gene TRBJ1-5; D remains ambiguous. Per the germline V gene, CDR1 is GTSNPN and CDR2 is SVGIG (reference sequence). This CDR3 contains 13 residues. V dropped 2 bases and J dropped 5 bases, with 10 bases sitting between them.